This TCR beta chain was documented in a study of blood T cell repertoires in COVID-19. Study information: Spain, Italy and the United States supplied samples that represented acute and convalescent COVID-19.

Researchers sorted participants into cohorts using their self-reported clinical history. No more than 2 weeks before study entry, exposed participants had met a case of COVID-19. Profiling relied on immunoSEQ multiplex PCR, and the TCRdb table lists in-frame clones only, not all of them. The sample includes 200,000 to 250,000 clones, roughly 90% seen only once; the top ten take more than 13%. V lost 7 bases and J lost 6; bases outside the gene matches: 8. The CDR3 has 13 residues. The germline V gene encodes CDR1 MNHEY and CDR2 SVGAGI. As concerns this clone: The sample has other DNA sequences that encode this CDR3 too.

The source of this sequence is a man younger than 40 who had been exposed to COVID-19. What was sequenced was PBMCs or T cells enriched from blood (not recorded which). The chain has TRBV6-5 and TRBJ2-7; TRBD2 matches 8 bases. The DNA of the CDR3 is TGTGCCAGCACCCGGGGGGGCCTGGGCGAGCAGTACTTC. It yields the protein CASTRGGLGEQYF.